These T cell receptor beta chains were read from a single sample in a study of CD8 T cells in Susac syndrome. One entry per CDR3 protein, called by TCRdb with MiXCR from the immunoSEQ multiplex PCR reads. The table includes 95,000 to 150,000 distinct CDR3 sequences, around 94% detected once. Input material: CD8+ T cells from PBMCs. All receptors derive from a human donor with Susac syndrome. Each CDR3 is given without its conserved first and last residue.

ATGIWTGSYEQY	TRBV25-1
ATLGDNTDTQY	TRBV2
AWSGMPSNTEAF	TRBV30
ASSDRGYQPQH	TRBV12-3/TRBV12-4
ASGGPKIYEQY	TRBV2
ASSRGLVSNEQF	TRBV6-2/TRBV6-3
ASSQDQGYEKLF	TRBV3-1
ASSHGVEQF	TRBV12-3/TRBV12-4
ASSLPPEGRYGYT	TRBV5-1
ASSLLQGVNSPLH	TRBV5-6
ASSVGGFYGYT	TRBV9
ATSPDRGEPQH	TRBV15